These 20 T cell receptor beta chains were all obtained from the same sample, sequenced in a study of cytomegalovirus exposure and HLA in healthy donors. PCR involved 60 Vbeta and 13 Jbeta primers. Measured with immunoSEQ multiplex PCR; TCRdb has only the in-frame clones, and not every one. The sample table includes about 43,000 clones. The sequencing sample was made of PBMCs. The receptors were gathered from a woman under 40 in good health and CMV-seronegative.

In DNA, the CDR3 is TGCGCCAGCAGCCAAGATATGGCGGGAGGGGGTATCGTGGAGACCCAGTACTTC. This sequence encodes CASSQDMAGGGIVETQYF. The gene calls are TRBV4-1 and TRBJ2-5; 9 bases line up with TRBD2. The CDR3 loop spans 18 amino acids. J lost 5 bases, V lost 0 bases, and 13 bases had no gene match. Per germline, CDR1 MGHRA and CDR2 YSYEKL.

The chain is built from TRBV6-5 and TRBJ2-7; 9 nucleotides match TRBD1. CDR1 is MNHEY and CDR2 is SVGAGI in the germline V gene. This CDR3 contains 15 residues. The V and J ends lost 6 bases and 1 base, in that order; junction bases with no gene match: 7. CDR3 DNA: TGTGCCAGCAGACCTCCGGGACAGGGTTCCTACGAGCAGTACTTC. Translating gives CASRPPGQGSYEQYF.

The V and J genes are TRBV28 and TRBJ2-1, with D tentatively TRBD2 (5 bases). Germline V gene lookup returns CDR1 MDHEN and CDR2 SYDVKM. The CDR3 sequence is 16 residues long. V shed 2 bases and J shed 2 bases, with 13 bases lying between them. In DNA form, the CDR3 reads TGTGCCAGCAGTTTAAACGGGATATTGGCCTACAATGAGCAGTTCTTC. Residues: CASSLNGILAYNEQFF.

This chain joins TRBV5-1 and TRBJ2-7; maybe TRBD1 (6 bases). The CDR3 totals 14 residues. Trimming stripped 0 bases from V and 2 bases from J, with 9 bases between. In germline, CDR1 is SGHRS, CDR2 YFSETQ. CDR3 in amino acids: CASSLDPGAYEQYF. CDR3 coding DNA: TGCGCCAGCAGCTTGGATCCAGGGGCCTACGAGCAGTACTTC.

The chain has TRBV30 and TRBJ2-2, with 11 bases matching TRBD2. Germline V gives CDR1 GTSNPN, CDR2 SVGIG (reference sequence). V gave up 3 bases and J gave up 4 bases; unmatched junction bases: 1. The CDR3 length is 14 residues. CDR3 nucleotides: TGTGCCTGGAGGGGACTAGCGGCCACCGGGGAGCTGTTTTTT. Residues: CAWRGLAATGELFF.

V gene TRBV5-1 combines with J gene TRBJ1-1; D perhaps matches TRBD1 (5 bases). The CDR3 length is 14 residues. Germline CDR1 reads SGHRS; CDR2 reads YFSETQ. Trimming took 1 base from V and 5 from J, leaving 12 bases between them. CDR3 in DNA: TGCGCCAGCAGCTTGCCGCAGTCAGGGACTGAAGCTTTCTTT. It is translated as CASSLPQSGTEAFF.

This rearrangement joins TRBV28 to TRBJ1-2; 11 bases agree with TRBD1. Germline assignment: CDR1 MDHEN and CDR2 SYDVKM. With 8 bases clipped from V and 9 bases from J, the junction kept 5 bases outside the gene matches. The CDR3 covers 12 residues. In nucleotides, the CDR3 is TGTGCCAGCGGGACAGGGGGTTTGAGCTACACCTTC. Encoded protein: CASGTGGLSYTF.

The rearrangement joins TRBV10-3 to TRBJ1-5, with D unclear. This CDR3 contains 14 residues. V was pared by 2 bases and J by 6 bases, with 11 bases between. CDR1 ENHRY and CDR2 SYGVKD come from the germline V gene. CDR3 region: CAISENGGSQPQHF. The CDR3, as DNA: TGTGCCATCAGTGAGAATGGAGGGAGTCAGCCCCAGCATTTT.

The chain employs TRBV5-1 and TRBJ2-7; D unresolved. The germline CDR1 and CDR2 sequences are SGHRS and YFSETQ. The ends were cut back, 3 bases at V and 2 bases at J, with 3 bases in the middle. This CDR3 comprises 11 residues. The CDR3: CASSSPYEQYF. The CDR3 coding sequence is TGCGCCAGCAGCTCTCCCTACGAGCAGTACTTC. Supplemented by reference TRBV5-1 and TRBJ2-7, the full variable domain reads KAGVTQTPRYLIKTRGQQVTLSCSPISGHRSVSWYQQTPGQGLQFLFEYFSETQRNKGNFPGRFSGRQFSNSRSEMNVSTLELGDSALYLCASSSPYEQYFGPGTRLTVT.

The chain carries TRBV7-3 and TRBJ2-2; TRBD2 aligns across 9 bases. Germline-derived CDR1 and CDR2 are SGHTA and FQGTGA. The CDR3 is 16 residues long. Unmatched junction bases numbered 9, after V lost 5 bases and J lost 5 bases. The CDR3 loop is CASSPQRLAGTGELFF. CDR3 DNA sequence: TGTGCCAGCAGCCCCCAGCGTCTAGCGGGAACCGGGGAGCTGTTTTTT.

J is TRBJ2-7 and V is TRBV10-2; 9 nucleotides align to TRBD2. V trimming: 2 bases; J trimming: 2 bases; junction bases outside the gene matches: 4. The CDR3 covers 15 residues. Germline-derived CDR1 and CDR2 are WSHSY and SAAADI. For the CDR3, the DNA is TGCGCCAGCAGTGAGGGGGGACTAGCTACCTACGAGCAGTACTTC. Encoded protein: CASSEGGLATYEQYF.

This chain links TRBV28 with TRBJ1-1, with 7 bases fitting TRBD1. V lost 6 bases to trimming and J lost 0 bases; unmatched junction nucleotides: 4. There are 14 residues in the CDR3. Per germline, CDR1 MDHEN and CDR2 SYDVKM. The CDR3: CASSTGTVNTEAFF. The DNA for the CDR3 is TGTGCCAGCAGCACTGGGACAGTGAACACTGAAGCTTTCTTT.

The rearrangement links TRBV28 to TRBJ2-2, with a weak D call TRBD1 (6 bases). In germline, CDR1 is MDHEN, CDR2 SYDVKM. The CDR3 sequence is 16 residues long. V shed 6 bases and J shed 1 base, with 15 bases lying between them. DNA for the CDR3: TGTGCCAGCAGACCCACCGGGACAATGAACACCGGGGAGCTGTTTTTT. This encodes CASRPTGTMNTGELFF.

The genes are TRBV2 and TRBJ2-1; the match to TRBD1 covers 7 bases. The CDR3 sequence is 13 residues long. J gave up 6 bases and V 3 bases, and 2 bases lay outside the gene matches. The germline V gene encodes CDR1 SNHLY and CDR2 FYNNEI. CDR3 amino acids: CASSDRGTNEQFF. CDR3 in DNA: TGTGCCAGCAGTGACAGGGGGACCAATGAGCAGTTCTTC.

The chain combines TRBV4-3 with TRBJ2-1, with a possible D match to TRBD1 (6 bases). Between the trimmed V and J ends, which lost 0 bases and 12 bases, there was a span of 18 bases. The CDR3 extends over 15 amino acids. Per germline, CDR1 LGHNA and CDR2 YSLEER. Written as DNA, the CDR3 is TGCGCCAGCAGCCAAGACCCCGCGGACAGTGCGAGGCAGTTCTTC. As protein: CASSQDPADSARQFF.

The chain combines TRBV28 with TRBJ1-5; 10 nucleotides line up with TRBD1. With V trimmed by 6 bases and J by 4 bases, 3 bases remained unmatched. Germline lookup yields CDR1 MDHEN and CDR2 SYDVKM. This CDR3 comprises 14 residues. The CDR3 sequence: CASRRTGGNQPQHF. As DNA, the CDR3 is TGTGCCAGCAGACGGACAGGGGGTAATCAGCCCCAGCATTTT. The full variable domain, its missing parts supplied by reference TRBV28 and TRBJ1-5, is DVKVTQSSRYLVKRTGEKVFLECVQDMDHENMFWYRQDPGLGLRLIYFSYDVKMKEKGDIPEGYSVSREKKERFSLILESASTNQTSMYLCASRRTGGNQPQHFGDGTRLSIL.

Details on this clone: The junction departs from the called germline gene at one end, perhaps through a read error. The chain is built from TRBV6-5 and TRBJ1-2; 10 positions agree with TRBD1. The CDR3 runs to 15 residues. Looked up from germline, CDR1 is MNHEY and CDR2 is SVGAGI. CDR3 DNA sequence: TGTGCCGGCAGTTCCCAAAGACAGGGGGCATCCGGCTACACCTTC. Amino acid sequence: CAGSSQRQGASGYTF.

This sequence joins TRBV2 and TRBJ2-2; 7 bases align to TRBD2. The CDR3 spans 12 residues. The germline CDR1 and CDR2 sequences are SNHLY and FYNNEI. V shed 6 bases and J 10 bases; nucleotides not matched to a gene: 5. CDR3 nucleotide sequence: TGTGCCAGCAGCCTACTAGCGACGGAGCTGTTTTTT. It translates to CASSLLATELFF.

V gene TRBV19 combines with J gene TRBJ2-1, with 7 bases matching TRBD2. The CDR3 totals 14 residues. The V gene's germline CDR1 is LNHDA and CDR2 SQIVND (reference sequence). Losses at the gene ends were 7 bases for V and 9 bases for J; bases not matched to a gene: 12. Written as DNA, the CDR3 is TGTGCCAGTACCGACGACTGGCGGGAGCGTGAGCAGTTCTTC. Residues: CASTDDWREREQFF. Combining the CDR3 with reference TRBV19 and TRBJ2-1 gives the whole variable domain DGGITQSPKYLFRKEGQNVTLSCEQNLNHDAMYWYRQDPGQGLRLIYYSQIVNDFQKGDIAEGYSVSREKKESFPLTVTSAQKNPTAFYLCASTDDWREREQFFGPGTRLTVL.

The chain combines TRBV5-1 with TRBJ1-2; D perhaps matches TRBD1 (5 bases). The germline CDR1 and CDR2 sequences are SGHRS and YFSETQ. The CDR3 is made up of 13 amino acids. Trimming left V 6 bases short and J 6 bases short, with 15 bases between. In DNA, the CDR3 is TGCGCCAGCACTCAGGGAACCCCCAATGGCTACACCTTC. It yields the protein CASTQGTPNGYTF.